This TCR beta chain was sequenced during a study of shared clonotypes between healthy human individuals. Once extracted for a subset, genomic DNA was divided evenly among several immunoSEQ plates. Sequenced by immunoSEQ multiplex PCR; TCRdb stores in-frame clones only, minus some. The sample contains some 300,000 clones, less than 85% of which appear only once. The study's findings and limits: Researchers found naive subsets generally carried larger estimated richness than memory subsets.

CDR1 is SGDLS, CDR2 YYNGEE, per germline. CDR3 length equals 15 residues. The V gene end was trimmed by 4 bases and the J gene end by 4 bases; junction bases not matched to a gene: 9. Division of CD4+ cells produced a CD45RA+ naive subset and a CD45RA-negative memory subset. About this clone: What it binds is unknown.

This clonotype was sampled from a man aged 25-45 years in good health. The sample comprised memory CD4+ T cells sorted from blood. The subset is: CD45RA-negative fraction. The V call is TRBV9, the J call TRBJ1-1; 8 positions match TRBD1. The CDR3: CASSKSQGESTEAFF. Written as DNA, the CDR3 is TGTGCCAGCAGCAAGTCACAGGGGGAGAGCACTGAAGCTTTCTTT.